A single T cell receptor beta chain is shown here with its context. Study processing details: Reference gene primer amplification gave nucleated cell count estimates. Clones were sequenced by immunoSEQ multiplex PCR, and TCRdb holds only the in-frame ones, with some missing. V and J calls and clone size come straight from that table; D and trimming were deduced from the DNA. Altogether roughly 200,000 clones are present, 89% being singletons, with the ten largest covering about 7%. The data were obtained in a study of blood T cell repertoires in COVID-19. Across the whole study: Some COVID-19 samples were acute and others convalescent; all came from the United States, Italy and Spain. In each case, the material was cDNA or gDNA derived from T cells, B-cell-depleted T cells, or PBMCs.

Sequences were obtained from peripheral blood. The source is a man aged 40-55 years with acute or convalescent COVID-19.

In nucleotides, the CDR3 is TGTGCCAGCAGTCCGGGACAGGGCTTCTACGAGCAGTACTTC. This translates into CASSPGQGFYEQYF. The chain has TRBV2 and TRBJ2-7; 9 bases are a match to TRBD1. Germline lookup yields CDR1 SNHLY and CDR2 FYNNEI. The CDR3 consists of 14 residues. Trimming removed 5 bases from V and 3 bases from J; junction bases left unmatched: 5.